Listed here are 27 T cell receptor beta chains from one sample, sequenced in a study of T cells in tuberculosis. TCRdb's table, derived via immunoSEQ multiplex PCR, lists solely in-frame clones and lacks some. The sample lists about 88,000 clones; approximately 90% were seen once. Sorting used thawed, overnight-rested PBMC stained with anti-CD3, a viability dye and GMM-loaded CD1B tetramer. CD1B tetramers were loaded with Rhodococcus equi-derived C32 glucose monomycolate. Sequenced input: CD1b-GMM tetramer-negative cells sorted from PBMCs. Every receptor here comes from an adult woman with latent tuberculosis.

The chain uses TRBV7-8 and TRBJ1-6; TRBD1 aligns across 7 bases. This CDR3 has 14 amino acids. Germline V gene data show CDR1 as SGHVS and CDR2 as FQNEAQ. Trimming at V came to 4 bases and at J to 10 bases, leaving 7 bases not matched to a gene. The CDR3 DNA follows: TGTGCCAGCAGCTCCAGGGACAGTCTCTCACCCCTCCACTTT. This sequence encodes CASSSRDSLSPLHF.

This clone was recorded once. The chain combines TRBV10-3 with TRBJ1-2, with 9 bases fitting TRBD1. Germline V gives CDR1 ENHRY, CDR2 SYGVKD. CDR3 length equals 14 residues. V trimming: 0 bases; J trimming: 6 bases; junction bases outside the gene matches: 2. The DNA for the CDR3 is TGTGCCATCAGTGAGTCGGGACAGGGCGATGGCTACACCTTC. The encoded protein is CAISESGQGDGYTF.

This rearrangement joins TRBV29-1 to TRBJ1-4; 9 bases fit TRBD1. V lost 3 bases to trimming and J lost 5 bases; unmatched junction nucleotides: 4. The CDR3 runs 14 residues. CDR1 is SQVTM and CDR2 is ANQGSEA in the germline V gene. The CDR3, as DNA: TGCAGCGTTGAGGGGGACAGGGAGAATGAAAAACTGTTTTTT. Translation: CSVEGDRENEKLFF.

The chain uses TRBV2 and TRBJ2-7, with 9 bases fitting TRBD1. Trimming at V came to 6 bases and at J to 3 bases, leaving 6 bases not matched to a gene. This CDR3 has 14 residues. CDR1 and CDR2 from the germline V gene are SNHLY and FYNNEI. The CDR3 DNA reads as TGTGCCAGCAGGGGACAGGGTTTAAGCTACGAGCAGTACGTC. The encoded protein is CASRGQGLSYEQYV.

This clone showed up just once. J is TRBJ2-1 and V is TRBV7-6, with 9 positions matching TRBD2. Unmatched junction bases numbered 10, after V lost 5 bases and J lost 8 bases. The CDR3 has 15 amino acids. CDR1 SGHVS and CDR2 FNYEAQ come from the germline V gene. CDR3 coding DNA: TGTGCCAGCAGCGCAGGCGGGGGGGCCATCGATGAGCAGTTCTTC. Its protein product is CASSAGGGAIDEQFF.

The chain carries TRBV7-5 and TRBJ1-1. TRBV7-5 is annotated as a pseudogene. The CDR3 length is 13 residues. In DNA form, the CDR3 reads TGTGTCAGAAGCTCCCGGAGGAACACTGAAGCTTTCTTT. Translation: CVRSSRRNTEAFF.

The chain carries TRBV15 and TRBJ2-2; D possibly corresponds to TRBD1 (6 bases). Germline lookup yields CDR1 LNHNV and CDR2 YYDKDF (reference sequence). Trimming left V 1 base short and J 0 bases short, with 6 bases between. The CDR3 extends over 15 amino acids. The CDR3 loop is CATSRGGPNTGELFF. The CDR3 DNA reads TGTGCCACCAGCAGAGGGGGGCCGAACACCGGGGAGCTGTTTTTT.

The rearrangement uses TRBV5-1 and TRBJ2-2, with D maybe TRBD1 (6 bases). The CDR3 contains 14 residues. V was shortened by 4 bases and J by 7 bases, with 14 bases between the two germline ends. Per germline, CDR1 SGHRS and CDR2 YFSETQ. CDR3 protein: CASSHGTPGGELFF. As DNA, the CDR3 is TGCGCCAGCAGCCACGGGACACCTGGCGGGGAGCTGTTTTTT.

This chain connects TRBV4-2 to TRBJ2-1; TRBD2 agrees at 9 bases. Germline V lookup: CDR1 LGHNA, CDR2 YNFKEQ. V trimming: 1 base; J trimming: 7 bases; junction bases outside the gene matches: 11. The CDR3 contains 17 residues. The CDR3 nucleotides read TGTGCCAGCAGCCAAGTTACCTCAGCGGGGGGTTTAAATGAGCAGTTCTTC. Translated, it gives CASSQVTSAGGLNEQFF.

This clone came up a few times. V and J are TRBV30 and TRBJ2-1, with a weak D call TRBD1 (6 bases). This CDR3 comprises 15 residues. Between the trimmed V and J ends, which lost 3 bases and 0 bases, there was a span of 12 bases. CDR1 is GTSNPN and CDR2 is SVGIG in the germline V gene (reference sequence). CDR3 sequence: CAWSPDSRSYNEQFF. CDR3 DNA sequence: TGTGCCTGGAGCCCGGACAGTCGCTCCTACAATGAGCAGTTCTTC.

The chain couples TRBV6-1 to TRBJ2-7; no clear D. The CDR3 totals 13 residues. Deletions cut 2 bases from V and 6 bases from J, with 11 bases between. Germline V gene lookup returns CDR1 MNHNS and CDR2 SASEGT. The CDR3 DNA reads TGTGCCAGCAGTGAACGTCGTGGAGCCGAGCAGTACGTC. Residues: CASSERRGAEQYV.

Remarks on this clone: A junction end diverges from the germline sequence, so it may reflect a read error. The V gene is TRBV5-1, the J gene TRBJ1-4, with 9 bases fitting TRBD1. From germline, CDR1 is SGHRS and CDR2 YFSETQ. The CDR3 has 14 residues. This chain's CDR3 is CASSLQGANGKLFF. As DNA, the CDR3 is TGCGCCAGCAGCTTACAGGGGGCGAATGGAAAACTGTTTTTT.

The rearrangement joins TRBV10-1 to TRBJ1-4; 9 nucleotides line up with TRBD1. The CDR3 runs to 14 residues. CDR1 and CDR2 (germline): WNHNN, SYGVQD (reference sequence). The trim removed 5 bases at V and 8 bases at J, leaving 6 bases unmatched. The CDR3 nucleotides are TGCGCCAGCAGTTCGGACAGGGGAGCCGAAAAACTGTTTTTT. Protein: CASSSDRGAEKLFF.

This rearrangement joins TRBV6-5 to TRBJ1-1, with D unclear. This CDR3 spans 12 amino acids. The V end was cut by 7 bases, the J end by 0 bases, with 6 bases between. Germline CDR1 and CDR2: MNHEY and SVGAGI. The CDR3 reads CASTGMNTEAFF. As DNA, the CDR3 is TGTGCCAGCACGGGGATGAACACTGAAGCTTTCTTT.

This clone was seen only once. The V call is TRBV15, the J call TRBJ2-5, with a possible D match to TRBD2 (6 bases). Looked up from germline, CDR1 is LNHNV and CDR2 is YYDKDF (reference sequence). Trimming stripped 2 bases from V and 2 bases from J, with 6 bases between. The CDR3 sequence is 13 residues long. The CDR3 DNA reads TGTGCCACCAGCAGACGGGGGCAAGAGACCCAGTACTTC. It encodes CATSRRGQETQYF.

This CDR3 is CASSLRALAGGNNEQFF. In DNA form, the CDR3 reads TGTGCCAGCAGCCTCCGGGCTCTAGCGGGGGGGAACAATGAGCAGTTCTTC. This rearrangement joins TRBV7-6 to TRBJ2-1, with 12 bases matching TRBD2. The CDR3 consists of 17 residues. V gave up 5 bases and J gave up 5 bases; unmatched junction bases: 10. CDR1 and CDR2 (germline): SGHVS, FNYEAQ.

This chain joins TRBV7-2 and TRBJ2-3; TRBD2 matches 9 bases. Germline values: CDR1 SGHTA, CDR2 FQGNSA. V shed 0 bases, J shed 2 bases, and the junction held 6 bases outside the gene matches. This CDR3 is built from 17 residues. The CDR3 nucleotides read TGTGCCAGCAGCTTAGCCAGTAGCGGGGGATACACAGATACGCAGTATTTT. This codes for CASSLASSGGYTDTQYF.

The rearrangement links TRBV7-9 to TRBJ2-2; 7 bases align to TRBD1. The V gene's germline CDR1 is SEHNR and CDR2 FQNEAQ (reference sequence). The junction had 12 bases not matched to a gene; V was cut back by 6 bases and J by 5 bases. This CDR3 has 16 residues. CDR3: CASRSGTAVMTGELFF. In DNA, the CDR3 is TGTGCCAGCAGGTCAGGGACAGCAGTCATGACCGGGGAGCTGTTTTTT.

For the CDR3, the DNA is TGTGCCAGCAGCCAAGAGGTAGTGCTGCCTGAAAACATTCAGTACTTC. Translating it yields CASSQEVVLPENIQYF. The V and J genes are TRBV4-2 and TRBJ2-4; no clear D. Germline-derived CDR1 and CDR2 are LGHNA and YNFKEQ. V shed 0 bases and J shed 5 bases, with 14 bases lying between them. The CDR3 is made up of 16 amino acids.

The rearrangement uses TRBV2 and TRBJ1-5, with 9 positions matching TRBD1. Trimming cost V 6 bases and J 4 bases; bases outside gene matches: 4. Germline V gene data show CDR1 as SNHLY and CDR2 as FYNNEI. The CDR3 spans 14 residues. The CDR3 sequence: CASRPGTGNQPQHF. DNA for the CDR3: TGTGCCAGCAGGCCCGGGACAGGGAATCAGCCCCAGCATTTT.

The chain joins TRBV7-2 to TRBJ2-2; no reliable D call. V was trimmed by 3 bases and J by 4 bases, leaving 6 bases between them. The CDR3 covers 13 residues. Germline CDR1 SGHTA, CDR2 FQGNSA. CDR3 protein: CASSLSGTGELFF. The CDR3 DNA is TGTGCCAGCAGCTTGAGTGGCACCGGGGAGCTGTTTTTT.

This sequence joins TRBV10-1 and TRBJ2-5; 7 bases line up with TRBD1. The CDR3 extends over 18 amino acids. Germline V lookup: CDR1 WNHNN, CDR2 SYGVQD (reference sequence). V lost 5 bases, J lost 3 bases, and 18 bases stayed unmatched. The CDR3: CASSTRGPTPGVKETQYF. As DNA, the CDR3 is TGCGCCAGCAGTACGAGGGGGCCGACCCCCGGGGTTAAAGAGACCCAGTACTTC.

This chain joins TRBV5-6 and TRBJ2-1, with D possibly TRBD1 on 6 matching bases. The CDR3 spans 15 residues. Trimming removed 0 bases at V and 5 bases at J, with 12 bases between. CDR1 SGHDT and CDR2 YYEEEE come from the germline V gene. Here the CDR3 reads CASSLAGVGDNEQFF. CDR3 coding DNA: TGTGCCAGCAGCTTGGCAGGGGTAGGGGACAATGAGCAGTTCTTC.

In nucleotides, the CDR3 is TGCGCCAGCAGCCAAGTACACGGGAGCTCCTACGAGCAGTACGTC. It specifies CASSQVHGSSYEQYV. This chain connects TRBV4-1 to TRBJ2-7; possibly TRBD2 for D (6 bases). CDR3 length: 15 amino acids. The V and J ends lost 1 base and 0 bases respectively, with 10 bases between them. Germline V gene lookup returns CDR1 MGHRA and CDR2 YSYEKL.

V is TRBV28 and J is TRBJ2-2; 16 bases match TRBD2. Trimming cost V 4 bases and J 5 bases; bases outside gene matches: 7. This CDR3 contains 18 residues. CDR1 and CDR2 from the germline V gene are MDHEN and SYDVKM. This chain's CDR3 is CASSSGTSGGAWTGELFF. Here the CDR3 DNA reads TGTGCCAGCAGTTCCGGGACTAGCGGGGGGGCGTGGACCGGGGAGCTGTTTTTT.

With respect to this clone: The sample contains more than one DNA sequence encoding this CDR3. The gene calls are TRBV5-1 and TRBJ2-1; 10 bases align to TRBD1. The trim removed 0 bases at V and 13 bases at J, leaving 7 bases unmatched. The CDR3 contains 14 residues. CDR1 and CDR2 (germline): SGHRS, YFSETQ. The CDR3 region is CASSLEGQGNEQFF. The CDR3 bases are TGCGCCAGCAGCTTGGAGGGACAGGGGAACGAACAGTTCTTC.

The chain has TRBV5-1 and TRBJ2-3; 9 positions match TRBD2. Germline V CDR1 and CDR2: SGHRS, YFSETQ. The junction had 6 bases not matched to a gene; V was cut back by 0 bases and J by 4 bases. The CDR3 is 16 residues long. CDR3 amino acids: CASSLVAGARADTQYF. In DNA, the CDR3 is TGCGCCAGCAGCTTGGTAGCGGGGGCCCGCGCAGATACGCAGTATTTT.